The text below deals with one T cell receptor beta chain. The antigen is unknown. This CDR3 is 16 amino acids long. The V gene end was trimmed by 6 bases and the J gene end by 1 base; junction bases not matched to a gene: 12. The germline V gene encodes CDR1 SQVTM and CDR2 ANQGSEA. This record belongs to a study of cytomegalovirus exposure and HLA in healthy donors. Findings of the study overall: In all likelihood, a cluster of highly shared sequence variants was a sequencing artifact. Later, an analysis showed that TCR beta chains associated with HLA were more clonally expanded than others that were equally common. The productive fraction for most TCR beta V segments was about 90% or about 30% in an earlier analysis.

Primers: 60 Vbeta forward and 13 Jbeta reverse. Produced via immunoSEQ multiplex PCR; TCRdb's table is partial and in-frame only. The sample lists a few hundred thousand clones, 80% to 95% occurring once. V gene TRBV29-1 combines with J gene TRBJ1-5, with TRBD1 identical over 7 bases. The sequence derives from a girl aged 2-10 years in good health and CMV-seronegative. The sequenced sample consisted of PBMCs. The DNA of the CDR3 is TGCAGCGTGTACACAAGACAGGGTCACAGCAATCAGCCCCAGCATTTT. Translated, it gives CSVYTRQGHSNQPQHF.